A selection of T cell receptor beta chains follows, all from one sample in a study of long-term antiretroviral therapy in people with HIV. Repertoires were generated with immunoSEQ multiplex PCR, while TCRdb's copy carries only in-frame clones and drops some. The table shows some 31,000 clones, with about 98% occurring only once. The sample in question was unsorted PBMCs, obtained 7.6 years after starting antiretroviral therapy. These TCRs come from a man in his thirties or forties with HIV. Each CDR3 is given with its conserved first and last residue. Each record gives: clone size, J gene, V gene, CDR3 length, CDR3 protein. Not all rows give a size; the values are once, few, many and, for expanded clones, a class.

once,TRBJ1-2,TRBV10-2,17,CASSETKGTGFNYGYTF
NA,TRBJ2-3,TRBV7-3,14,CASSLDGSTDTQYF
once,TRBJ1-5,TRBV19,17,CASSIRGAGDTDQPQHF
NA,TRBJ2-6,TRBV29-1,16,CSVEGIQGAGANVLTF
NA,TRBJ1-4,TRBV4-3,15,CASSHYPGTGEKLFF
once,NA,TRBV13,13,CASSLGRSYEQYF
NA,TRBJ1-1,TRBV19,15,CASSIDPGINTEAFF
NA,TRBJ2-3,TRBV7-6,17,CASRKGRAPDGIDTQYF
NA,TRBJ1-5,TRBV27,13,CASSFTPNQPQHF
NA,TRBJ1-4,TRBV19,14,CASSIIRVAHELFF
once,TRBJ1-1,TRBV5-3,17,CATVAETYHLMNTEAFF
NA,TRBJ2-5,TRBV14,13,CASSQVGQGTQYF
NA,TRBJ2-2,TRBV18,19,CASSPVPSGTGGSTGELFF
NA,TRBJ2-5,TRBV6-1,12,CASTYVRETQYF
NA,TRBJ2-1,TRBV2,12,CASSERENEQFF
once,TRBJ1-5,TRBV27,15,CASRQLDRGNQPQHF
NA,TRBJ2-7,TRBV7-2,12,CASSLSLSEQYF
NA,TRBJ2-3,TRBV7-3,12,CASSLPADTQYF
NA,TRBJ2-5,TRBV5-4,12,CASSWTGETQYF
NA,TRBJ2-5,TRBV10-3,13,CAIQDYLQETQYF
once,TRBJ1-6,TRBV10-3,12,CAISEANSPLHF
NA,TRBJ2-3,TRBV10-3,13,CAISEGSTDTQYF
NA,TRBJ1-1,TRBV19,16,CASSYLPGQGISEAFF
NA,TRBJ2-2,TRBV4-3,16,CASSQDGQGAFGELFF
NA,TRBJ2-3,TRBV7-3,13,CASSSQITDTQYF
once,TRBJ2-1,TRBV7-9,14,CASSLLFGMAEQFF
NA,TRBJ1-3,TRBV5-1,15,CASSLETGVGNTIYF
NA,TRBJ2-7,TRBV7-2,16,CASSPPGTGGAYEQYF
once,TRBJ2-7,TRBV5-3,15,CARSPGQVTAGEQYF
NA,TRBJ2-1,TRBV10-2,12,CASSTGGGEQFF
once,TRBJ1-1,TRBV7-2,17,CASSLRRQGARNTEAFF
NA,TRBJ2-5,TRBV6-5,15,CASSYSLAGRRAQYF
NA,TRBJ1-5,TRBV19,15,CASSIGQGRNQPQHF
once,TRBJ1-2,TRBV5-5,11,CASPREDGYTF
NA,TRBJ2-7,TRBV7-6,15,CASSFRDRGRYEQYF
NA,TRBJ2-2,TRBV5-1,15,CASSWDYSNTGELFF
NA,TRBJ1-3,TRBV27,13,CASSIALGNTIYF
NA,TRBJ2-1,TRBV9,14,CASSVSRGGNEQFF
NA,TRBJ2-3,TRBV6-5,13,CASRSTGYDTQYF
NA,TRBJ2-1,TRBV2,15,CARSWREGSYNEQFF
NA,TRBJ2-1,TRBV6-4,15,CASSPTGGSYNEQFF
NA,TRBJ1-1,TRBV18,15,CASSPQRTAHTEAFF
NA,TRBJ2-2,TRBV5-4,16,CASSLGREGLSGELFF
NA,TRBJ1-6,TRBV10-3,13,CASQVSYNSPLHF
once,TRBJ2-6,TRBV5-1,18,CASKHGLAGVDGANVLTF
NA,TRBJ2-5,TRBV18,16,CASSRFKGTQQETQYF
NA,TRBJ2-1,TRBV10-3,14,CAISAGLLRNEQFF
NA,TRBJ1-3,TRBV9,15,CASSVEGGSGNTIYF
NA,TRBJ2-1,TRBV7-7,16,CASSKGLAGLGDEQFF
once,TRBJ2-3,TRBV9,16,CASSVSGTSGTDTQYF
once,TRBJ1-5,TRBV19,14,CASSIRDGNQPQHF
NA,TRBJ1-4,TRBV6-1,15,CASSEEVGFNEKLFF
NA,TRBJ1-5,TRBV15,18,CATSREDLTRRPNQPQHF
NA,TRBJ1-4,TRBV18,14,CASSPDREYEKLFF